Sequencing of this TCR beta chain was carried out in a study of T cell repertoires in cytomegalovirus infection (dated by TCRdb to the late 2010s). Looking at the study overall: Because public TCR beta signatures pointed to carriage of CMV infection together with the matching HLA type, the HLA type of each donor mattered for the analysis. Findings and caveats that apply to the study as a whole: Cumulative frequency of public TCR beta family members discriminated carriers of CMV infection plus the relevant HLA type in this cohort and an independent approximately 360-donor cohort. The ex vivo response was dominated by HLA-C-restricted CMV-specific TCR beta clonotypes, which also provided the single most frequent clonotype in two of eight donors.

Sequencing instrument: Illumina HiSeq 1500. Through fastp at Q25 and MiXCR, TCRdb rebuilt clones from the public reads, retaining in-frame beta chains. Merged by CDR3 protein, the rows form single entries marked with the most common genes and DNA. In this sample the table shows 680,000 or so distinct CDR3 sequences, 35% of which occur a single time. Jointly, the top ten make up 2.8% of the sample. A distance of 10 bases separates the germline ends of V and J, which lose 5 bases and 8 bases respectively. In the germline V gene (reference sequence), CDR1 corresponds to MNHEY and CDR2 to SMNVEV. The CDR3 numbers 12 residues from cysteine through phenylalanine. Only the CDR3 portion is preserved as DNA: 36 bases, with reading frame beginning at the first base. Worth noting for this clonotype: The target of this receptor is not known. Per-base quality was not reported, and no clone a single base away is much larger than it.

The sequenced sample consisted of PBMCs. The rearranged chain carries TRBV27 and TRBJ2-1; no D gene is confidently identified. The receptor comes from a human donor in good health (CMV status not recorded). Some clones in this sample may be carry-over from other donors' samples. The CDR3 region reads CASSRVGDEQFF. The DNA is as follows: TGTGCCAGCAGTCGGGTTGGCGATGAGCAGTTCTTC.